Presented here are 17 T cell receptor beta chains from one specimen sequenced in a study of post-analysis software for immune sequencing data. Study-wide results and caveats: TRBV5-6, TRBV5-1 and TRBV20-1 belonged to a set of roughly 5 TRBV segments that were more frequent in patients than controls.

Their recognized antigens are unknown. Unique molecular identifiers had been added to the TCR beta cDNA libraries. Via MiXCR, TCRdb re-called the PCR reads, giving one row per CDR3 protein. The repertoire holds 700,000 to 900,000 distinct CDR3 sequences, with about half as singletons. Sequencing was carried out using blood. These receptors came from a girl aged 10 to 17 with multiple sclerosis.

The table lists this clonotype with a count of one. The genes are TRBV25-1 and TRBJ2-5; 10 bases fit TRBD2. The CDR3 is made up of 19 amino acids. V lost 0 bases to trimming and J lost 0 bases; unmatched junction nucleotides: 10. CDR1 and CDR2 from the germline V gene are MGHDK and SYGVNS. The CDR3, as DNA: TGTGCCAGCAGTGAATACTTCCGGACTAGCGGACCGTACCAAGAGACCCAGTACTTC. Its translation: CASSEYFRTSGPYQETQYF.

Of note for this clonotype: A read error may account for a junction end that differs from germline. V is TRBV7-3 and J is TRBJ1-1; D remains ambiguous. CDR1 and CDR2 from the germline V gene are SGHTA and FQGTGA. CDR3 length: 13 amino acids. The CDR3 sequence is CARSYRRDTEAFF. CDR3 sequence (DNA): TGTGCCAGAAGCTATCGAAGGGACACTGAAGCTTTCTTT.

The rearrangement uses TRBV29-1 and TRBJ1-2; 7 positions agree with TRBD1. CDR1 and CDR2 (germline): SQVTM, ANQGSEA. The CDR3 sequence is 12 residues long. The J segment lost 7 bases and the V segment lost 5 bases, leaving 7 bases of the junction unmatched. The CDR3 DNA is TGCAGCGTTACCGGACAGGCCTCTGGCTACACCTTC. Protein: CSVTGQASGYTF.

The genes are TRBV6-5 and TRBJ2-1, with 10 bases that match TRBD2. TRBJ2-7 matches the DNA end more closely, so the J call is doubtful. CDR3 length: 16 residues. Looked up from germline, CDR1 is MNHEY and CDR2 is SVGAGI. For the CDR3, the DNA is TGTGCCAGCAGTACCCCTGGGACTAGCGCCTACAATGAGCAGTACTTC. Its translation: CASSTPGTSAYNEQYF.

J is TRBJ2-4 and V is TRBV7-9, with a possible D match to TRBD1 (6 bases). The V and J ends lost 7 bases and 6 bases respectively, with 10 bases between them. This CDR3 contains 12 residues. Germline lookup yields CDR1 SEHNR and CDR2 FQNEAQ (reference sequence). In DNA form, the CDR3 reads TGTGCCAGCAAGGACAGTAGAAACATTCAGTACTTC. Its protein is CASKDSRNIQYF.

The V and J genes are TRBV20-1 and TRBJ2-3; 11 nucleotides line up with TRBD2. The CDR3 covers 15 residues. V shed 2 bases, J shed 4 bases, and the junction held 5 bases outside the gene matches. CDR1 is DFQATT and CDR2 is SNEGSKA in the germline V gene (reference sequence). The CDR3 coding sequence is TGCAGTGCTAGAACTAGCGGGAGAGCATCAGATACGCAGTATTTT. Translated: CSARTSGRASDTQYF.

The rearrangement joins TRBV5-4 to TRBJ2-1; no clear D gene. This CDR3 spans 15 amino acids. CDR1 is SGHNT and CDR2 is YYREEE in the germline V gene (reference sequence). The V end lost 4 bases, the J end lost 4 bases, and 15 bases lay between the germline ends. CDR3 DNA sequence: TGTGCCAGCAGCCCGACCAGTCGGCGTTACAATGAGCAGTTCTTC. It translates to CASSPTSRRYNEQFF.

The sample holds a few counts of this clonotype. V is TRBV7-4 and J is TRBJ1-5; 7 bases line up with TRBD1. The germline CDR1 and CDR2 sequences are SGHVT and SQSDAQ. Unmatched junction bases numbered 4, after V lost 1 base and J lost 4 bases. CDR3 size: 15 residues. This chain's CDR3 is CASSLDPTGNQPQHF. The CDR3 bases are TGTGCCAGCAGCTTAGACCCGACAGGGAATCAGCCCCAGCATTTT.

The chain joins TRBV20-1 to TRBJ1-4; D ambiguous. Germline CDR1 and CDR2: DFQATT and SNEGSKA (reference sequence). The CDR3 extends over 12 amino acids. V lost 3 bases, J lost 2 bases, and 4 bases lay in between. In nucleotides, the CDR3 is TGCAGTGCTAGCACCACTAATGAAAAACTGTTTTTT. Its translation: CSASTTNEKLFF.

The rearrangement links TRBV20-1 to TRBJ2-7, with D possibly matching TRBD2 (5 bases). Germline values: CDR1 DFQATT, CDR2 SNEGSKA (reference sequence). The germline V and J ends were trimmed by 3 bases and 3 bases, with 15 bases remaining between them. This CDR3 spans 14 amino acids. CDR3 residues: CSARVPGKGYEQYF. CDR3 coding DNA: TGCAGTGCTAGGGTTCCCGGGAAGGGCTACGAGCAGTACTTC.

Comment on this clonotype: Since a much larger clone is just one base distant, this may be a read error. V is TRBV4-3 and J is TRBJ1-6; tentative D call: TRBD1 (5 bases). Trimming took off 2 bases at V and 8 bases at J, with 13 bases between the two ends. Germline assignment: CDR1 LGHNA and CDR2 YSLEER. The CDR3 runs 15 residues. CDR3 loop: CASSQMGRGYSPLHF. The DNA of the CDR3 is TGCGCCAGCAGCCAAATGGGACGGGGGTATTCACCCCTCCACTTT.

Only a few counts were recorded for this clonotype. This sequence joins TRBV27 and TRBJ2-7, with 7 bases lining up with TRBD2. The CDR3 extends over 17 amino acids. Germline V CDR1 and CDR2: MNHEY, SMNVEV (reference sequence). The J segment lost 3 bases and the V segment lost 0 bases, leaving 11 bases of the junction unmatched. CDR3 DNA: TGTGCCAGCAGTTTATCGCCTAGCGGACCTAAAGGCTACGAGCAGTACTTC. Amino acid sequence: CASSLSPSGPKGYEQYF.

The sample holds a few counts of this clonotype. The genes are TRBV7-8 and TRBJ2-1, with TRBD1 as a possible D gene (6 bases). Between the trimmed V and J ends, which lost 5 bases and 9 bases, there was a span of 14 bases. CDR3 length: 13 residues. Germline V CDR1 and CDR2: SGHVS, FQNEAQ. CDR3 bases: TGTGCCAGCAGCACAACAGGGCAAGGTGAGCAGTTCTTC. This codes for CASSTTGQGEQFF.

As to this clonotype: A much bigger clone sits one base away, suggesting this may be a read error. The CDR3 bases are TGTGCCAGCAGCCAGGGGGACACCGGGGAGCTGTTTTTT. Its translation is CASSQGDTGELFF. This chain connects TRBV12-3 or TRBV12-4 to TRBJ2-2; 7 nucleotides match TRBD1. The junction had 1 base not matched to a gene; V was cut back by 6 bases and J by 3 bases. The CDR3 consists of 13 residues.

The rearrangement uses TRBV7-9 and TRBJ2-2; 7 bases map to TRBD1. The germline V gene encodes CDR1 SEHNR and CDR2 FQNEAQ (reference sequence). V was pared by 3 bases and J by 5 bases, with 6 bases of the junction left unmatched. The CDR3 contains 15 residues. CDR3 sequence: CASSFPGGETGELFF. DNA of the CDR3: TGTGCCAGCAGCTTCCCAGGGGGAGAAACCGGGGAGCTGTTTTTT.

This clonotype was counted only a few times. The chain carries TRBV7-9 and TRBJ2-6, with TRBD1 identical over 8 bases. Germline V gives CDR1 SEHNR, CDR2 FQNEAQ (reference sequence). J gave up 2 bases and V 4 bases, and 13 bases lay outside the gene matches. The CDR3 totals 19 residues. CDR3 DNA: TGTGCCAGCAGCTCGAAGAGATGGACAGGGACGGCTGGGGCCAACGTCCTGACTTTC. Encoded protein: CASSSKRWTGTAGANVLTF. Full variable domain (missing parts from reference TRBV7-9 and TRBJ2-6): DTGVSQNPRHKITKRGQNVTFRCDPISEHNRLYWYRQTLGQGPEFLTYFQNEAQLEKSRLLSDRFSAERPKGSFSTLEIQRTEQGDSAMYLCASSSKRWTGTAGANVLTFGAGSRLTVL.

This clonotype came up a few times. This chain uses TRBV20-1 with TRBJ2-7, with D hard to call. CDR1 and CDR2 (germline): DFQATT, SNEGSKA (reference sequence). This CDR3 region has 11 residues. The germline V and J ends were trimmed by 0 bases and 6 bases, with 6 bases remaining between them. CDR3 sequence reads: CSAREDTEQYF. The CDR3 DNA reads TGCAGTGCTAGAGAAGACACCGAGCAGTACTTC.